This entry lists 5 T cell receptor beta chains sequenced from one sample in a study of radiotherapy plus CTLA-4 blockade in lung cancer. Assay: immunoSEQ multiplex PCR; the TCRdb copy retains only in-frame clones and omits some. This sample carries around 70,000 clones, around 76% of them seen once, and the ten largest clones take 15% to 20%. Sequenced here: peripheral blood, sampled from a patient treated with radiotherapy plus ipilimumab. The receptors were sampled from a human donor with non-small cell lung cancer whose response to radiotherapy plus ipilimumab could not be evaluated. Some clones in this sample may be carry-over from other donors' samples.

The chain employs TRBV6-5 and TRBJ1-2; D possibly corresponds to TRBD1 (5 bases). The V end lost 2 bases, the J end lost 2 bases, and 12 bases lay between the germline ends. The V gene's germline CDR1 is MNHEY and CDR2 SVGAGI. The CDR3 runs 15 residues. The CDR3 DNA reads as TGTGCCAGCAGTTACGGGCAGGGTATAAACTATGGCTACACCTTC. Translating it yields CASSYGQGINYGYTF.

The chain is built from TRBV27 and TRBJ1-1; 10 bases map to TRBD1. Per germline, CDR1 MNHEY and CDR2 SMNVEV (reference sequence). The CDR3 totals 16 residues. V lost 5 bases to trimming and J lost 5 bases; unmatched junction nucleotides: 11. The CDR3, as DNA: TGTGCCAGCAGTCATCGGGGACAGGGGCTTAGGACTGAAGCTTTCTTT. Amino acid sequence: CASSHRGQGLRTEAFF.

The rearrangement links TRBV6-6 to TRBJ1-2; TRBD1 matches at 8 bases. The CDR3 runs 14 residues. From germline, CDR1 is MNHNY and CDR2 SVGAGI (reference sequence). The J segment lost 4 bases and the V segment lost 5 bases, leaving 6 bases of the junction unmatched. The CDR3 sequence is CASSPGRGPYGYTF. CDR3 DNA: TGTGCCAGCAGTCCTGGCAGGGGGCCCTATGGCTACACCTTC.

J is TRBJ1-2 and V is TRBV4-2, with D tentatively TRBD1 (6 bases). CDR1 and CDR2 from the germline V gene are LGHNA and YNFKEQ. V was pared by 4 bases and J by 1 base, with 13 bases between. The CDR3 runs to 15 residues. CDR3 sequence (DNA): TGTGCCAGCAGCCCAGAGGGGACAAGTAACTATGGCTACACCTTC. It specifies CASSPEGTSNYGYTF.

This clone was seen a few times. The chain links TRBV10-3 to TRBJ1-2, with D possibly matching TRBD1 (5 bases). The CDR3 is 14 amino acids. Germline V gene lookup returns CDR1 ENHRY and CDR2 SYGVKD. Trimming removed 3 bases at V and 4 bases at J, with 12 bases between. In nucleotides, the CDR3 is TGTGCCATCAGTGAAGGCGACAGCGCCTATGGCTACACCTTC. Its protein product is CAISEGDSAYGYTF.